This T cell receptor (beta chain) was observed in a study of blood T cell repertoires in COVID-19. The overall study: Acute and convalescent COVID-19 samples came from the United States, Italy and Spain. The analysed material was cDNA or gDNA that came from T cells, B-cell-depleted T cells, or PBMCs.

Measured with immunoSEQ multiplex PCR; TCRdb has only the in-frame clones, and not every one. The table records roughly 180,000 clones, around 80% of them present only once. Across about two dozen US areas, participants ranged in age from about 18 to 90 years. Each exposed participant met a COVID-19 case in the 2 weeks preceding study entry. Germline V gives CDR1 SGDLS, CDR2 YYNGEE. The CDR3 totals 14 residues. V lost 3 bases, J lost 6 bases, and 5 bases stayed unmatched. Sequenced input: PBMCs or T cells enriched from blood (not recorded which). The chain is built from TRBV9 and TRBJ2-1; TRBD2 aligns across 8 bases. The clonotype originates from a man aged 60 to 75 who had been exposed to COVID-19. The chain's CDR3 is CASSAGTRGNEQFF. Here the CDR3 DNA reads TGTGCCAGCAGCGCCGGGACTAGGGGCAATGAGCAGTTCTTC.